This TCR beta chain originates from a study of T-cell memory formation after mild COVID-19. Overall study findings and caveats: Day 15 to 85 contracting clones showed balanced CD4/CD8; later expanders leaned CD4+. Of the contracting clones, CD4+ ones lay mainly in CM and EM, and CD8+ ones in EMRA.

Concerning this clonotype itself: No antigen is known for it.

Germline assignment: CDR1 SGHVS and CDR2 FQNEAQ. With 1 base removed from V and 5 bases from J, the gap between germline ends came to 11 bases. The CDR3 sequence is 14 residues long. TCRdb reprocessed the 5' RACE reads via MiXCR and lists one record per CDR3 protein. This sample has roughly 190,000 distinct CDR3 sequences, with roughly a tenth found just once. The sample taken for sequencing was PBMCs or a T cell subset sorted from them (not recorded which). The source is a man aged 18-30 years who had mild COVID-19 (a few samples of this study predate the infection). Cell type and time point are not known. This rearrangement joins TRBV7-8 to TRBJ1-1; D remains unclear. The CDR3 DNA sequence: TGTGCCAGCAGCTTAGGCACCCTGGGGACTGAAGCTTTCTTT. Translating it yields CASSLGTLGTEAFF. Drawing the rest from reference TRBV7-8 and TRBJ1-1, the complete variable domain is GAGVSQSPRYKVAKRGQDVALRCDPISGHVSLFWYQQALGQGPEFLTYFQNEAQLDKSGLPSDRFFAERPEGSVSTLKIQRTQQEDSAVYLCASSLGTLGTEAFFGQGTRLTVV.